This T cell receptor (beta chain) derives from a study of metastatic and nonmetastatic thyroid tumors. Study as a whole: The authors compared repertoires across blood and tumor or nodule tissue from malignant and benign thyroid patients.

Thyroid surgery was preceded by no treatment in any patient. MiXCR was used by TCRdb to re-call the PCR reads. This sample carries about 14,000 clones, less than 4.5% of them seen once, and the ten largest clones take less than 30%. The V and J ends lost 2 bases and 1 base respectively, with 7 bases between them. The length of the CDR3 is 13 residues. Germline CDR1 is SGHNT and CDR2 is YYREEE (reference sequence). This clone is medium-sized. The receptor was isolated from a female donor with papillary thyroid cancer or a benign thyroid nodule (not recorded which). Some clones in this sample may be carry-over from other donors' samples. J is TRBJ2-7 and V is TRBV5-4, with a weak D call TRBD1 (5 bases). Sequencing was done on a sample of tumor tissue. The CDR3 loop is CASSFGQSYEQYF. DNA for the CDR3: TGTGCCAGCAGCTTTGGACAATCCTACGAGCAGTACTTC.